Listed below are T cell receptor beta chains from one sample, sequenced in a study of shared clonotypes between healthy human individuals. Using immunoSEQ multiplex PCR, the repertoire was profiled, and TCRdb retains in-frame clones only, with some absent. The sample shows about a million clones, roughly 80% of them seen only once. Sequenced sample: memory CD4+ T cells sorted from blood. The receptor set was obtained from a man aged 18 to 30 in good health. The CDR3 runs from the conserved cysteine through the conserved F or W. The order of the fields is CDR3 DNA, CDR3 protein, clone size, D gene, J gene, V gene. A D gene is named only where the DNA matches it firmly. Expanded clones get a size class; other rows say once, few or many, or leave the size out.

cdr3_nt: TGTGCTAGTGGTCAATGGCGGGGGATACAAGAGACCCAGTACTTC
cdr3_aa: CASGQWRGIQETQYF
clone_size: -
d_call: TRBD2
j_call: TRBJ2-5
v_call: TRBV12-5

cdr3_nt: TGTGCCAGCAGCTTAGCAGCCAGTCATAACTATGGCTACACCTTC
cdr3_aa: CASSLAASHNYGYTF
clone_size: -
d_call: -
j_call: TRBJ1-2
v_call: TRBV11-3

cdr3_nt: TGTGCCAGCAGACAGGGGTGGAATCAGCCCCAGCATTTT
cdr3_aa: CASRQGWNQPQHF
clone_size: -
d_call: TRBD1
j_call: TRBJ1-5
v_call: TRBV28

cdr3_nt: TGTGCCAGCAGCCTGGACAGAAGCGTATACAATGAGCAGTTCTTC
cdr3_aa: CASSLDRSVYNEQFF
clone_size: -
d_call: -
j_call: TRBJ2-1
v_call: TRBV6-5

cdr3_nt: TGTGCCAGCAGCTCCCACCCCGGGGCCGGCAATGAGCAGTTCTTC
cdr3_aa: CASSSHPGAGNEQFF
clone_size: few
d_call: -
j_call: TRBJ2-1
v_call: TRBV11-3

cdr3_nt: TGTGCCAGCAGCGTAGTGGGGTATAATTCACCCCTCCACTTT
cdr3_aa: CASSVVGYNSPLHF
clone_size: -
d_call: -
j_call: TRBJ1-6
v_call: TRBV9

cdr3_nt: TGTGCCAGCAGCCCCGAAGTCCCTAACATTCAGTACTTC
cdr3_aa: CASSPEVPNIQYF
clone_size: -
d_call: -
j_call: TRBJ2-4
v_call: TRBV7-9

cdr3_nt: TGTGCCAGCAGTGTCCCGGACAGGGGGTGGAATCAGCCCCAGCATTTT
cdr3_aa: CASSVPDRGWNQPQHF
clone_size: many
d_call: TRBD1
j_call: TRBJ1-5
v_call: TRBV28

cdr3_nt: TGCGCCAGCAGCCAAGGGCTGGCAGGGGCGGTAACTAATGAAAAACTGTTTTTT
cdr3_aa: CASSQGLAGAVTNEKLFF
clone_size: -
d_call: -
j_call: TRBJ1-4
v_call: TRBV4-3

cdr3_nt: TGTGCCAGCAGCTTAGCTGGGGAGACCAACTTC
cdr3_aa: CASSLAGETNF
clone_size: many
d_call: -
j_call: TRBJ2-7
v_call: TRBV7-2

cdr3_nt: TGCGCCAGCAGCCAAGAAGTCGCTAGCGAGGCAAGAAGCTCCTACAATGAGCAGTTCTTC
cdr3_aa: CASSQEVASEARSSYNEQFF
clone_size: -
d_call: -
j_call: TRBJ2-1
v_call: TRBV4-3

cdr3_nt: TGTGCCAGCAGCAAATGGGCACTTAACTATGGCTACACCTTC
cdr3_aa: CASSKWALNYGYTF
clone_size: -
d_call: -
j_call: TRBJ1-2
v_call: TRBV21-1

cdr3_nt: TGTGCCAGCAGCCGAGGACCCAGCTCTGGAAACACCATATATTTT
cdr3_aa: CASSRGPSSGNTIYF
clone_size: -
d_call: -
j_call: TRBJ1-3
v_call: TRBV5-8

cdr3_nt: TGCGCCAGCTCACGGGACTCTGGGGCCAACGTCCTGACTTTC
cdr3_aa: CASSRDSGANVLTF
clone_size: few
d_call: -
j_call: TRBJ2-6
v_call: TRBV4-3

cdr3_nt: TGTGCCAGCAGCTTGAAGGCAGATACGCAGTATTTT
cdr3_aa: CASSLKADTQYF
clone_size: -
d_call: -
j_call: TRBJ2-3
v_call: TRBV7-2

cdr3_nt: TGTGCCAGCAGTGAAGCCGCCAGGGCTGAAGCTTTCTTT
cdr3_aa: CASSEAARAEAFF
clone_size: -
d_call: -
j_call: TRBJ1-1
v_call: TRBV6-1

cdr3_nt: TGTGCCAGCAGCTTGACTAGTTATTCCTACAATGAGCAGTTCTTC
cdr3_aa: CASSLTSYSYNEQFF
clone_size: -
d_call: -
j_call: TRBJ2-1
v_call: TRBV5-4

cdr3_nt: TGCGCCAGCAGCCAAGATTTGAGGGGCAGAGATGAAAAACTGTTTTTT
cdr3_aa: CASSQDLRGRDEKLFF
clone_size: -
d_call: -
j_call: TRBJ1-4
v_call: TRBV4-1

cdr3_nt: TGTGCCAGCAGTAGGGGGTTCGAGCAGTACTTC
cdr3_aa: CASSRGFEQYF
clone_size: many
d_call: -
j_call: TRBJ2-7
v_call: TRBV25-1

cdr3_nt: TGCGCCAGCAGCTTGGAGACAGGGCCCTATGGCTACACCTTC
cdr3_aa: CASSLETGPYGYTF
clone_size: -
d_call: TRBD1
j_call: TRBJ1-2
v_call: TRBV5-1

cdr3_nt: TGTGCCGGGCAGGGGTTGACTAGCGGGGTCAATGAGCAGTTCTTC
cdr3_aa: CAGQGLTSGVNEQFF
clone_size: many
d_call: TRBD2
j_call: TRBJ2-1
v_call: TRBV7-9

cdr3_nt: TGTGCCAGCAGTTTGCTGGCTGGGGCCAACGTCCTGACTTTC
cdr3_aa: CASSLLAGANVLTF
clone_size: -
d_call: -
j_call: TRBJ2-6
v_call: TRBV28

cdr3_nt: TGTGCCAGCAGCTCAACTAGCGGGAGTAAGACCCAGTACTTC
cdr3_aa: CASSSTSGSKTQYF
clone_size: few
d_call: TRBD2
j_call: TRBJ2-5
v_call: TRBV7-2

cdr3_nt: TGTGCCAGCAGGCCTTGGCATTCGGGGACAGGGGTGACCGGGGAGCTGTTTTTT
cdr3_aa: CASRPWHSGTGVTGELFF
clone_size: -
d_call: TRBD1
j_call: TRBJ2-2
v_call: TRBV27

cdr3_nt: TGCGCCAGCAGCCAAGAGGCGGCAGACCTAAAGAGGCCCCAGCATTTT
cdr3_aa: CASSQEAADLKRPQHF
clone_size: -
d_call: -
j_call: TRBJ1-5
v_call: TRBV4-1

cdr3_nt: TGTGCCATCAGGGCGGGGGGCTCGGGACTAGCTGGCACAGATACGCAGTATTTT
cdr3_aa: CAIRAGGSGLAGTDTQYF
clone_size: -
d_call: TRBD2
j_call: TRBJ2-3
v_call: TRBV10-3

cdr3_nt: TGCGCCAGCAGCGGCGGACTAGCGGGGGGAGATACGCAGTATTTT
cdr3_aa: CASSGGLAGGDTQYF
clone_size: -
d_call: TRBD2
j_call: TRBJ2-3
v_call: TRBV5-1

cdr3_nt: TGTGCCAGCAGTTTCCTGTCTAGCACAGATACGCAGTATTTT
cdr3_aa: CASSFLSSTDTQYF
clone_size: once
d_call: -
j_call: TRBJ2-3
v_call: TRBV27

cdr3_nt: TGTGCCAGCAGCTTGGTGCGGGGAAGCACAGATACGCAGTATTTT
cdr3_aa: CASSLVRGSTDTQYF
clone_size: few
d_call: -
j_call: TRBJ2-3
v_call: TRBV5-6

cdr3_nt: TGTGCCAGCAGTCATCCGGGAGCCGGGGAGGAAGAGACCCAGTACTTC
cdr3_aa: CASSHPGAGEEETQYF
clone_size: -
d_call: -
j_call: TRBJ2-5
v_call: TRBV4-2

cdr3_nt: TGTGCCAGCAGTCTGGGGGGTGAGCAGTACTTC
cdr3_aa: CASSLGGEQYF
clone_size: -
d_call: -
j_call: TRBJ2-7
v_call: TRBV28

cdr3_nt: TGTGCCTGGAATCGCAGGGAGGACACTGAAGCTTTCTTT
cdr3_aa: CAWNRREDTEAFF
clone_size: -
d_call: -
j_call: TRBJ1-1
v_call: TRBV30

cdr3_nt: TGTGCCAGCAGCCTAGGGCGGGGGGGCTCCTACAATGAGCAGTTCTTC
cdr3_aa: CASSLGRGGSYNEQFF
clone_size: -
d_call: TRBD2
j_call: TRBJ2-1
v_call: TRBV7-9

cdr3_nt: TGTGCCAGCAGGCCGAGGGGCTCCTACAATGAGCAGTTCTTC
cdr3_aa: CASRPRGSYNEQFF
clone_size: few
d_call: -
j_call: TRBJ2-1
v_call: TRBV6-1

cdr3_nt: TGTGCCTGGACAGGGGGTCCGGGTGGCTACACCTTC
cdr3_aa: CAWTGGPGGYTF
clone_size: many
d_call: TRBD1
j_call: TRBJ1-2
v_call: TRBV30

cdr3_nt: TGTGCCAGCAGCTTAGGGCCCGGGACTAGCAGCTACGAGCAGTACTTC
cdr3_aa: CASSLGPGTSSYEQYF
clone_size: -
d_call: TRBD2
j_call: TRBJ2-7
v_call: TRBV7-2

cdr3_nt: TGTGCCATCAATGGACTATTGGGGGAGACCCAGTACTTC
cdr3_aa: CAINGLLGETQYF
clone_size: -
d_call: -
j_call: TRBJ2-5
v_call: TRBV10-3

cdr3_nt: TGTGCCAGCAGCTGGACTAGCGGGGGTTCAGATACGCAGTATTTT
cdr3_aa: CASSWTSGGSDTQYF
clone_size: -
d_call: TRBD2
j_call: TRBJ2-3
v_call: TRBV7-2

cdr3_nt: TGTGCCAGCAGCTTAAGGGGACAAGACTCCTACGAGCAGTACTTC
cdr3_aa: CASSLRGQDSYEQYF
clone_size: -
d_call: -
j_call: TRBJ2-7
v_call: TRBV11-3